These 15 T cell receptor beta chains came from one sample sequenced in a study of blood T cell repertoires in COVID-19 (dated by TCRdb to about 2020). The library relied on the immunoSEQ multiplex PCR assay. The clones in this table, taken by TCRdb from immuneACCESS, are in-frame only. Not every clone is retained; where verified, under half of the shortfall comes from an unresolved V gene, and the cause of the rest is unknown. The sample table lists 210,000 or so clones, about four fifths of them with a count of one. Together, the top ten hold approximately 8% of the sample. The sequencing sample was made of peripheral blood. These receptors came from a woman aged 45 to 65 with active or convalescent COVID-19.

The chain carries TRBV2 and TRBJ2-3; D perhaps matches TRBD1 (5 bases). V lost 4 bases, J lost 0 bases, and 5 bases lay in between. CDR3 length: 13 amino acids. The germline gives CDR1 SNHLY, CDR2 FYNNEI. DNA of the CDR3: TGTGCCAGCAGTGGACAGAGCACAGATACGCAGTATTTT. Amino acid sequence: CASSGQSTDTQYF.

The CDR3 loop reads CASSRPGTGLSGNTIYF. The CDR3 nucleotides are TGTGCCAGTAGTCGTCCCGGGACAGGGCTCTCTGGAAACACCATATATTTT. The chain is built from TRBV19 and TRBJ1-3; TRBD1 agrees at 9 bases. Germline CDR1 LNHDA, CDR2 SQIVND (reference sequence). With 5 bases clipped from V and 0 bases from J, the junction kept 8 bases outside the gene matches. The CDR3 runs 17 residues.

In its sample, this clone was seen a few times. CDR3 sequence (DNA): TGTGCCAGCGGGGCGCGGGGGGACGGCACTGAAGCTTTCTTT. This codes for CASGARGDGTEAFF. This chain links TRBV28 with TRBJ1-1; maybe TRBD1 (5 bases). Germline loops: CDR1 MDHEN, CDR2 SYDVKM. V was cut by 8 bases and J by 4 bases, with 17 bases left in between. The CDR3 is 14 residues long.

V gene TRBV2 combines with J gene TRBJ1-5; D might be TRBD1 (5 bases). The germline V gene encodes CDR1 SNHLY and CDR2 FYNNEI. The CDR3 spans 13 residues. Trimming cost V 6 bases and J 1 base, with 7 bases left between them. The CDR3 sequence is CASRQASNQPQHF. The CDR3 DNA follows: TGTGCCAGCAGACAGGCGAGCAATCAGCCCCAGCATTTT.

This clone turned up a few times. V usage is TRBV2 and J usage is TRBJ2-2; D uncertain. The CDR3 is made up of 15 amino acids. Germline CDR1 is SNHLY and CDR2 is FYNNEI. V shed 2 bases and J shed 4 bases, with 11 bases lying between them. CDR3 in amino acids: CASSEYRGGTGELFF. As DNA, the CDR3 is TGTGCCAGCAGTGAATATAGAGGTGGCACCGGGGAGCTGTTTTTT.

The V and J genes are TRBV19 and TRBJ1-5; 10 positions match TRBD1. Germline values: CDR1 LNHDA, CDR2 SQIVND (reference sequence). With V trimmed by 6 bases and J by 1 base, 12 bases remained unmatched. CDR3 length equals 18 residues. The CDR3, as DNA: TGTGCCAGTAGAACCGGGACAGGGGATCCCTTAAGCAATCAGCCCCAGCATTTT. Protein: CASRTGTGDPLSNQPQHF. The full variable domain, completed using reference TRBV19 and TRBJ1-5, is DGGITQSPKYLFRKEGQNVTLSCEQNLNHDAMYWYRQDPGQGLRLIYYSQIVNDFQKGDIAEGYSVSREKKESFPLTVTSAQKNPTAFYLCASRTGTGDPLSNQPQHFGDGTRLSIL.

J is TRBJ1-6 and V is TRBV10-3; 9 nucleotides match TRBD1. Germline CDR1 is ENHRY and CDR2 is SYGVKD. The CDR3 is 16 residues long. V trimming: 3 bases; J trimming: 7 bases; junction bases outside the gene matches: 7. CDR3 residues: CAISEEGQGINSPLHF. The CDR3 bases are TGTGCCATCAGTGAAGAGGGACAGGGCATCAATTCACCCCTCCACTTT.

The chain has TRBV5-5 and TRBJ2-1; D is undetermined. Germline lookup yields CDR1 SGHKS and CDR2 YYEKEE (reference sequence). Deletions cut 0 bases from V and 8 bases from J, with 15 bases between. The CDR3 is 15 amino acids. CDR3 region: CASSLVGYPGDEQFF. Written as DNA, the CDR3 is TGTGCCAGCAGCTTGGTAGGATATCCAGGCGATGAGCAGTTCTTC.

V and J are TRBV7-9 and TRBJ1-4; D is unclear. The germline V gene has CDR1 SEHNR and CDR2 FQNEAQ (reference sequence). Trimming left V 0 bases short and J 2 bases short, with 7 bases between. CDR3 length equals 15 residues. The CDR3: CASSLALGTNEKLFF. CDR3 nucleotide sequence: TGTGCCAGCAGCTTAGCCCTGGGCACTAATGAAAAACTGTTTTTT.

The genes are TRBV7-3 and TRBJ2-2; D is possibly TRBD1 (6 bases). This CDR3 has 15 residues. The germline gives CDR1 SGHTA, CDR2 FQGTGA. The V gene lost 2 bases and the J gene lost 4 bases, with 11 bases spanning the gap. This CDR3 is CASSLQGMGTGELFF. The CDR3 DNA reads TGTGCCAGCAGCTTACAGGGGATGGGCACCGGGGAGCTGTTTTTT.

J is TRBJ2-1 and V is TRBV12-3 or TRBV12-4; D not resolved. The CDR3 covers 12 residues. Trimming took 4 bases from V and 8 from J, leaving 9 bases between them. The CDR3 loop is CASSYIRDEQFF. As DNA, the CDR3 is TGTGCCAGCAGTTATATCCGGGATGAGCAGTTCTTC.

CDR3 protein: CASSSGTGVVSTGELFF. In nucleotides, the CDR3 is TGTGCCAGTAGTTCAGGGACAGGGGTCGTGAGCACCGGGGAGCTGTTTTTT. The gene calls are TRBV19 and TRBJ2-2; 10 nucleotides match TRBD1. This CDR3 spans 17 amino acids. CDR1 is LNHDA, CDR2 SQIVND, per germline (reference sequence). The V segment lost 5 bases and the J segment 4 bases; nucleotides outside the gene matches: 10.

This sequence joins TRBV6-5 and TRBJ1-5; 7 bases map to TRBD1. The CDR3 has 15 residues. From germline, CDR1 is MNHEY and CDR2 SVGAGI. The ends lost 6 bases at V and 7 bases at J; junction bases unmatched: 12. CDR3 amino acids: CASRESRGNLQPQHF. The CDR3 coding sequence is TGTGCCAGCAGGGAGAGCAGGGGGAATTTACAGCCCCAGCATTTT.

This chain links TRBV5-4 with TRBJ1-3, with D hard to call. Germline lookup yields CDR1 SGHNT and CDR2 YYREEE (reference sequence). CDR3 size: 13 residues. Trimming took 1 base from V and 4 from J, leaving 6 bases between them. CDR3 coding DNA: TGTGCCAGCAGCTTGTCGGGGGGAAACACCATATATTTT. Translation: CASSLSGGNTIYF.

Written as DNA, the CDR3 is TGCGCCAGCAGCTTGGGTGCGGTAGTACCCTACAATGAGCAGTTCTTC. This sequence encodes CASSLGAVVPYNEQFF. This chain links TRBV5-1 with TRBJ2-1; D ambiguous. Germline CDR1 and CDR2: SGHRS and YFSETQ. Trimming removed 0 bases at V and 2 bases at J, with 12 bases between. This CDR3 is 16 amino acids long.